The clone carrying this T cell receptor (beta chain) was seen a handful of times. V lost 0 bases and J lost 1; bases outside the gene matches: 13. This CDR3 has 19 residues. CDR1 is MNHEY, CDR2 SVGAGI, per germline. The sample originates from a study of T-cell memory formation after mild COVID-19. TCRdb re-derived calls from the 5' RACE reads in MiXCR, one entry per CDR3 protein. The table has approximately 580,000 distinct CDR3 sequences, over 20% seen once. V gene TRBV6-5 combines with J gene TRBJ2-7; 9 bases map to TRBD1. The specimen was PBMCs or a T cell subset sorted from them (not recorded which). The receptor comes from an adult woman who had mild COVID-19 (a few samples of this study predate the infection). Cell type and time point are not known. Written as DNA, the CDR3 is TGTGCCAGCAGTTACTCGAAAATTGTCACCGGACAGGGGTCCTACGAGCAGTACTTC. Translating gives CASSYSKIVTGQGSYEQYF.